These 7 T cell receptor beta chains originate from one sample sequenced in a study of cytotoxic CD8 clonotypes in ibrutinib-treated CLL. Repertoires were generated with immunoSEQ multiplex PCR, while TCRdb's copy carries only in-frame clones and drops some. Seen here are 45,000 to 60,000 clones, roughly 50% observed once, and the top ten hold about a fifth. Sequences were derived from PBMCs, sampled after 24 months of ibrutinib treatment. These receptors were obtained from a human donor with chronic lymphocytic leukemia.

The chain carries TRBV27 and TRBJ1-4, with unresolved D. V was trimmed by 3 bases and J by 4 bases, leaving 6 bases between them. This CDR3 comprises 13 residues. CDR1 is MNHEY, CDR2 SMNVEV, per germline (reference sequence). Here the CDR3 DNA reads TGTGCCAGCAGTTTTTGGCTTAATGAAAAACTGTTTTTT. It codes for CASSFWLNEKLFF.

This chain uses TRBV7-6 with TRBJ1-1, with a weak D call TRBD1 (5 bases). Germline values: CDR1 SGHVS, CDR2 FNYEAQ. V gave up 5 bases and J gave up 1 base, with 11 bases separating them. This CDR3 spans 14 amino acids. The CDR3 DNA sequence: TGTGCCAGCAGCCCTAGGGGATCGAACACTGAAGCTTTCTTT. Its translation: CASSPRGSNTEAFF.

V is TRBV4-2 and J is TRBJ2-2; a possible D gene is TRBD2 (7 bases). The germline V gene has CDR1 LGHNA and CDR2 YNFKEQ. The CDR3 sequence is 15 residues long. The ends were cut back, 5 bases at V and 6 bases at J, with 16 bases in the middle. CDR3 amino acids: CASSGWGGDAGELFF. The CDR3 DNA follows: TGTGCCAGCAGCGGGTGGGGGGGCGACGCCGGGGAGCTGTTTTTT.

The chain has TRBV5-1 and TRBJ2-1, with 9 positions matching TRBD2. Trimming took 4 bases from V and 4 from J; bases not matched to a gene: 12. CDR1 and CDR2 from the germline V gene are SGHRS and YFSETQ. The CDR3 extends over 17 amino acids. CDR3 nucleotide sequence: TGCGCCAGCAGCCCGGGGCGGCGGGAGGGTCGATACAATGAGCAGTTCTTC. Amino acid sequence: CASSPGRREGRYNEQFF.

This CDR3 is CASSLSRGPEAFF. The CDR3 DNA follows: TGTGCCAGCAGTTTATCCAGGGGCCCTGAAGCTTTCTTT. The gene calls are TRBV27 and TRBJ1-1, with D perhaps TRBD1 (6 bases). The CDR3 is 13 amino acids. The germline gives CDR1 MNHEY, CDR2 SMNVEV (reference sequence). The V end was cut by 0 bases, the J end by 6 bases, with 8 bases between.

The rearrangement uses TRBV9 and TRBJ2-2; D is possibly TRBD1 (5 bases). CDR3 size: 15 residues. Germline V lookup: CDR1 SGDLS, CDR2 YYNGEE. V lost 3 bases and J lost 6, with 15 bases in between. The CDR3 region has the DNA TGTGCCAGCAGCGCATCTCAGGGTTACGCCGGGGAGCTGTTTTTT. This encodes CASSASQGYAGELFF.

This chain links TRBV9 with TRBJ2-2; D unclear. This CDR3 is 15 amino acids long. V lost 0 bases and J lost 1, with 7 bases in between. Germline V CDR1 and CDR2: SGDLS, YYNGEE. This CDR3 reads CASSVDLLNTGELFF. CDR3 in DNA: TGTGCCAGCAGCGTAGATCTATTGAACACCGGGGAGCTGTTTTTT.